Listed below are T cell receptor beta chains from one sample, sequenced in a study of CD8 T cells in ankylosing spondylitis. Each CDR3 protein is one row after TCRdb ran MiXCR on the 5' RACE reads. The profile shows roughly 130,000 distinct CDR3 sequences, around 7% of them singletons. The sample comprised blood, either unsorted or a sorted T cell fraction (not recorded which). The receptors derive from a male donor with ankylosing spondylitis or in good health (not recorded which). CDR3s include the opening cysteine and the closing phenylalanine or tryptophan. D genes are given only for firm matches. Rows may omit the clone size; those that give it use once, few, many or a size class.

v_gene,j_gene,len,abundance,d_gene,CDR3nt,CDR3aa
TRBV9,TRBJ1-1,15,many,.,TGTGCCAGCAGCGGTCCCCAGGACATGAACACTGAAGCTTTCTTT,CASSGPQDMNTEAFF
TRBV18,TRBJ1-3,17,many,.,TGTGCCAGCTCACCAGGTGGCAGCCCTTCCTCTGGAAACACCATATATTTT,CASSPGGSPSSGNTIYF
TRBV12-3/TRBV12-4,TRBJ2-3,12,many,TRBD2,TGTGCCAGCATACGAACGGCGGGGGTGCAGTATTTT,CASIRTAGVQYF
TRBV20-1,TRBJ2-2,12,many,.,TGCAGTGCTAGCAGGGACACCGGGGAGCTGTTTTTT,CSASRDTGELFF
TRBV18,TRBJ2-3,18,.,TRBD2,TGTGCCAGCTCACACAACGACTTGCGGGGGAGATCCACAGATACGCAGTATTTT,CASSHNDLRGRSTDTQYF
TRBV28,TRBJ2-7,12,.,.,TGTGCCAGCAGCACAGGGGGGGGCGAGCAGTACTTC,CASSTGGGEQYF
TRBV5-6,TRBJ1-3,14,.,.,TGTGCCAGCCAATTACCGGGCTCTGGAAACACCATATATTTT,CASQLPGSGNTIYF
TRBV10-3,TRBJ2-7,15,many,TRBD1,TGTGCCATCAGTGCCGGGACAGGGGGATCCTACGAGCAGTACTTC,CAISAGTGGSYEQYF
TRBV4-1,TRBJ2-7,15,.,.,TGCGCCAGCAGCCGCCCGACCGCGAGCTCCTACGAGCAGTACTTC,CASSRPTASSYEQYF
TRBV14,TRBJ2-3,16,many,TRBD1,TGTGCCAGCAGCCAAGACCCTAGACAGGGAAGGGATACGCAGTATTTT,CASSQDPRQGRDTQYF
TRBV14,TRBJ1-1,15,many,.,TGTGCCAGCAGCCAAGGCGAAGGGCGCGATCCTGAAGCTTTCTTT,CASSQGEGRDPEAFF
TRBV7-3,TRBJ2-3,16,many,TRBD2,TGTGCCAGCAGCTTACAGGGGACTAGCACTTCAGATACGCAGTATTTT,CASSLQGTSTSDTQYF
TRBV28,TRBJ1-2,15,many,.,TGTGCCAGCAGTTTAACGGGCATCGTGGACTATGGCTACACCTTC,CASSLTGIVDYGYTF
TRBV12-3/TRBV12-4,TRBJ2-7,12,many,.,TGTGCCAGCAGTCCCCGTGGACGTGGGCAGTACTTC,CASSPRGRGQYF
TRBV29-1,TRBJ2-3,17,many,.,TGCAGCGTTGAGGGAATTCTATCAATCCAGAAGGGAGATACGCAGTATTTT,CSVEGILSIQKGDTQYF
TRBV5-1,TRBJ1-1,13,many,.,TGCGCCAGCAGCTTTACAGGGAACACTGAAGCTTTCTTT,CASSFTGNTEAFF
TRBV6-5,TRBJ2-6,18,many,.,TGTGCCAGCAGTTACGGGGATCAACATCGCTCTGGGGCCAACGTCCTGACTTTC,CASSYGDQHRSGANVLTF
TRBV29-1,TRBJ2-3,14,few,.,TGCAGCGTGAACAGGGACCTCCCCACGGATACGCAGTATTTT,CSVNRDLPTDTQYF
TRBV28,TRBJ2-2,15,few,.,TGTGCCAGCAGTTCTACCGGGACGGACACCGGGGAGCTGTTTTTT,CASSSTGTDTGELFF
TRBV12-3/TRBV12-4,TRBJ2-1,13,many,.,TGTGCCAGCAGTTTTTCCCCTTACAATGAGCAGTTCTTC,CASSFSPYNEQFF
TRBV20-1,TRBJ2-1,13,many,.,TGCAGCCTCTGGGACAATACCTACAATGAGCAGTTCTTC,CSLWDNTYNEQFF
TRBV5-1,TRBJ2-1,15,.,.,TGCGTCAGCAGCTTGGAGGGACGAGTCAACAATGAGCAGTTCTTC,CVSSLEGRVNNEQFF
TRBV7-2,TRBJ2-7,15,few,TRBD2,TGTGCCAGCAGCTTGACTAGCTTTACACAATACGAGCAGTACTTC,CASSLTSFTQYEQYF
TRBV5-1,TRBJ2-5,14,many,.,TGCGCCAGCAGCTCCGGACAGAAACAAGAGACCCAGTACTTC,CASSSGQKQETQYF